Listed here is a single T cell receptor beta chain. This record belongs to a study of shared clonotypes between healthy human individuals. Approximately 30,000 T cell genomes (about 0.2 ug DNA) went into each sorted-subset replicate. Sequencing was performed with immunoSEQ multiplex PCR; in TCRdb, only in-frame clones are kept and a portion is missing. The data contain about 2.4 million clones, 93% of them singletons. All the donors were Caucasian adults who lived in Nashville, Tennessee. Germline values: CDR1 SGHVS, CDR2 FQNEAQ. Trimming took off 5 bases at V and 5 bases at J, with 13 bases between the two ends. This CDR3 comprises 14 residues.

The chain carries TRBV7-8 and TRBJ1-5; weak D call: TRBD1 (6 bases). The receptor's source is a man aged 18-30 years in good health. Some clones in this sample may be carry-over from other donors' samples. The material sequenced was naive CD4+ T cells from PBMCs. Specified subset: CD45RA+ positively selected. CDR3: CASSAKYRDQPQHF. CDR3 DNA: TGTGCCAGCAGCGCTAAATACAGGGATCAGCCCCAGCATTTT. The full variable domain, completed using reference TRBV7-8 and TRBJ1-5, is GAGVSQSPRYKVAKRGQDVALRCDPISGHVSLFWYQQALGQGPEFLTYFQNEAQLDKSGLPSDRFFAERPEGSVSTLKIQRTQQEDSAVYLCASSAKYRDQPQHFGDGTRLSIL.